Each of the 14 T cell receptor beta chains below was sequenced from the same sample in a study of beta chain features in type 1 diabetes. What these receptors recognize is not known. Every isolated RNA sample was fully reverse transcribed, so sequencing captured expressed TCRB transcripts. The protocol was immunoSEQ multiplex PCR, while the TCRdb copy is restricted to in-frame clones and leaves out a portion. Of roughly 220,000 clones in the sample, 16% were seen once. Points from the study as a whole: The study found moderately but significantly shorter TCRB CDR3s in all four CD4+ subsets of Type 1 diabetes patients.

Sequencing was performed on naive CD4+ T cells from blood. The receptors come from a man younger than 45 with type 1 diabetes.

The CDR3 protein is CASSQGRGQGSYGYTF. In DNA form, the CDR3 reads TGCGCCAGCAGCCAAGGGCGAGGACAGGGGTCCTATGGCTACACCTTC. The rearrangement uses TRBV4-1 and TRBJ1-2; 9 bases line up with TRBD1. Germline V gene sequence: CDR1 MGHRA, CDR2 YSYEKL. J gave up 4 bases and V 1 base, and 7 bases lay outside the gene matches. CDR3 length: 16 amino acids.

V and J are TRBV12-2 and TRBJ2-5; TRBD1 was called by the table and not checked on the DNA. The J call is in doubt because the DNA end fits TRBJ2-7 better. TRBV12-2 constitutes a pseudogene. The CDR3 is 17 amino acids. In nucleotides, the CDR3 is TGTGCAAGTCGCCCAGCCATGACAGGGGGTAAGGGCTACGAGCAGTACTTC. Translation gives CASRPAMTGGKGYEQYF.

The rearrangement joins TRBV29-1 to TRBJ2-3, with D hard to call. CDR1 and CDR2 from the germline V gene are SQVTM and ANQGSEA. This CDR3 contains 10 residues. V lost 7 bases to trimming and J lost 2 bases, with 4 bases between them. This CDR3 is CSAFTDTQYF. In DNA form, the CDR3 reads TGCAGCGCCTTCACAGATACGCAGTATTTT.

V usage is TRBV9 and J usage is TRBJ1-1, with D uncertain. Trimming pared 4 bases from V and 2 bases from J, leaving 12 bases between. Germline V gene sequence: CDR1 SGDLS, CDR2 YYNGEE. The length of the CDR3 is 14 residues. The CDR3 here is CASSPRGGNTEAFF. The CDR3 DNA reads TGTGCCAGCAGCCCCCGAGGTGGTAACACTGAAGCTTTCTTT.

This sequence joins TRBV28 and TRBJ2-1; D perhaps matches TRBD1 (8 bases). Germline CDR1 is MDHEN and CDR2 is SYDVKM. The V gene lost 4 bases and the J gene lost 8 bases, with 18 bases spanning the gap. The CDR3 runs 15 residues. The CDR3 sequence is CASSSSGQGADEQFF. In nucleotides, the CDR3 is TGTGCCAGCAGTTCTAGCGGACAGGGTGCGGATGAGCAGTTCTTC.

In its sample, this clone was seen a few times. DNA for the CDR3: TGCGCCAGCAGCCACCTACTAGCGGGGAATTACGAGCAGTACTTC. This gives the protein CASSHLLAGNYEQYF. The chain combines TRBV4-1 with TRBJ2-7, with 10 bases that match TRBD2. CDR1 and CDR2 (germline): MGHRA, YSYEKL. V gave up 3 bases and J gave up 4 bases; unmatched junction bases: 6. This CDR3 region has 15 residues.

The rearrangement links TRBV7-2 to TRBJ2-3, with a possible D match to TRBD2 (6 bases). The CDR3 runs 14 residues. The germline gives CDR1 SGHTA, CDR2 FQGNSA. V dropped 5 bases and J dropped 4 bases, with 13 bases sitting between them. The DNA of the CDR3 is TGTGCCAGCAGCCAGTTGCGGGGAGCAGATACGCAGTATTTT. Protein product: CASSQLRGADTQYF.

The chain is built from TRBV28 and TRBJ2-7; TRBD2 aligns across 7 bases. V shed 4 bases, J shed 3 bases, and the junction held 9 bases outside the gene matches. The V gene's germline CDR1 is MDHEN and CDR2 SYDVKM. The CDR3 covers 15 residues. CDR3 amino acids: CASSSEGLGSYEQYF. The CDR3 region has the DNA TGTGCCAGCAGTTCCGAAGGACTAGGAAGCTACGAGCAGTACTTC. Full variable domain (outside the CDR3, taken from reference TRBV28 and TRBJ2-7): DVKVTQSSRYLVKRTGEKVFLECVQDMDHENMFWYRQDPGLGLRLIYFSYDVKMKEKGDIPEGYSVSREKKERFSLILESASTNQTSMYLCASSSEGLGSYEQYFGPGTRLTVT.

This chain joins TRBV13 and TRBJ2-6; 8 positions match TRBD1. V trimming: 1 base; J trimming: 2 bases; junction bases outside the gene matches: 19. The germline CDR1 and CDR2 sequences are PRHDT and FYEKMQ (reference sequence). The CDR3 runs 22 residues. As DNA, the CDR3 is TGTGCCAGCAGCTTAGAGGGGGATTTCTGGGACAGGAGTAATGCTGGGGCCAACGTCCTGACTTTC. Translated: CASSLEGDFWDRSNAGANVLTF.

There are a few counts of this clone. The chain carries TRBV19 and TRBJ2-5; D remains ambiguous. Germline CDR1 and CDR2: LNHDA and SQIVND (reference sequence). The CDR3 has 14 amino acids. The V end lost 1 base, the J end lost 2 bases, and 8 bases lay between the germline ends. CDR3 residues: CASSIGSRQETQYF. CDR3 sequence (DNA): TGTGCCAGTAGTATAGGTTCCCGACAAGAGACCCAGTACTTC.

This clone was counted between two and nine times. This chain joins TRBV7-2 and TRBJ2-4, with 7 positions matching TRBD1. Germline CDR1 SGHTA, CDR2 FQGNSA. The junction had 7 bases not matched to a gene; V was cut back by 5 bases and J by 12 bases. The CDR3 sequence is 12 residues long. CDR3 nucleotides: TGTGCCAGCAGCACATACAGGGGAGATCAGTACTTC. Translating gives CASSTYRGDQYF.

This clone was seen more than once but under ten times. The genes are TRBV4-1 and TRBJ2-6; maybe TRBD1 (5 bases). V was trimmed by 4 bases and J by 0 bases, leaving 10 bases between them. This CDR3 comprises 16 residues. The germline CDR1 and CDR2 sequences are MGHRA and YSYEKL. This chain's CDR3 is CASSRTGRSGANVLTF. DNA for the CDR3: TGCGCCAGCAGCCGAACAGGCCGCTCTGGGGCCAACGTCCTGACTTTC.

The rearrangement links TRBV6-5 to TRBJ2-7, with 9 bases fitting TRBD2. This CDR3 comprises 16 residues. Unmatched junction bases numbered 5, after V lost 0 bases and J lost 2 bases. CDR1 MNHEY and CDR2 SVGAGI come from the germline V gene. This CDR3 reads CASSYSASGDTYEQYF. The DNA for the CDR3 is TGTGCCAGCAGTTACTCTGCTAGCGGGGACACCTACGAGCAGTACTTC.

The chain recombines TRBV7-6 with TRBJ1-3; D uncertain. CDR3 size: 16 residues. Trimming stripped 5 bases from V and 0 bases from J, with 14 bases between. The V gene's germline CDR1 is SGHVS and CDR2 FNYEAQ. The CDR3 nucleotides read TGTGCCAGCAGCCAGCAAGGACCTATCTCTGGAAACACCATATATTTT. Translated, it gives CASSQQGPISGNTIYF.